This T cell receptor beta chain was retrieved from a study of naive and memory T cell subsets. Points from the study as a whole: The RNA method is potentially sensitive to activation and differentiation changes.

CDR3 length: 13 amino acids. With 2 bases clipped from V and 8 bases from J, the junction kept 5 bases outside the gene matches. CDR1 is DFQATT and CDR2 is SNEGSKA in the germline V gene (reference sequence). For blood and skin samples, reverse transcription used TCR alpha and beta constant primers. Four PCR rounds used nested alpha and beta constant region primers plus the SP2 primer. MiXCR was run by TCRdb on the 5' RACE reads, yielding one entry per CDR3 protein. The table has about 26,000 distinct CDR3 sequences, roughly 25% seen once. Whole blood, roughly 2.6 ml, came from adult healthy volunteers. TCR cDNA received a 3' ligated oligonucleotide that carried a UMI. Input was about 1 to 1,100 ng of DNase-treated total RNA without cell sorting. About this clonotype itself: The antigen is undetermined.

The origin of this receptor is a female donor in good health. This chain uses TRBV20-1 with TRBJ2-4, with 8 bases that match TRBD2. CDR3 amino acids: CSARISGRDIQYF. CDR3 coding DNA: TGCAGTGCTAGAATCAGCGGGAGAGACATTCAGTACTTC.